The 14 T cell receptor beta chains listed next were all sequenced from one sample in a study of Ad26.COV2.S vaccination and SARS-CoV-2 variants. Indicated treatment: 19 received Ad26.COV2.S at low or high dose, single or two shots; roughly five received placebo; per-sample allocation not given. Vaccine and placebo recipients were sampled on day 63 after the first injection. Clones were read by immunoSEQ multiplex PCR, and TCRdb kept only the in-frame ones, dropping some. The sample lists 350,000 to 400,000 clones, 89% occurring once. This specimen consisted of peripheral blood, obtained in a trial of Ad26.COV2.S vaccine versus placebo. The source of these receptors is a person aged 18-65 years who received the Ad26.COV2.S COVID-19 vaccine or a placebo.

The rearrangement uses TRBV5-1 and TRBJ2-2, with 10 bases aligning to TRBD1. CDR1 is SGHRS and CDR2 is YFSETQ in the germline V gene. V gave up 3 bases and J gave up 7 bases; unmatched junction bases: 6. This CDR3 is built from 15 residues. The CDR3 coding sequence is TGCGCCAGCAGCTCAACGGGACAGGGGAGCGGGGAGCTGTTTTTT. This sequence encodes CASSSTGQGSGELFF.

This rearrangement joins TRBV10-3 to TRBJ2-3; D is undetermined. The CDR3 extends over 13 amino acids. The germline V and J ends were trimmed by 3 bases and 8 bases, with 12 bases remaining between them. The germline V gene encodes CDR1 ENHRY and CDR2 SYGVKD. The CDR3 DNA follows: TGTGCCATCAGTGATGAGGAAAGTGCTACGCAGTATTTT. Its protein is CAISDEESATQYF.

In its sample, this clone was seen a few times. The chain is built from TRBV19 and TRBJ2-7; D may be TRBD2 (6 bases). V lost 4 bases, J lost 6 bases, and 19 bases lay in between. Germline V gene sequence: CDR1 LNHDA, CDR2 SQIVND (reference sequence). The CDR3 loop spans 15 amino acids. Here the CDR3 DNA reads TGTGCCAGTAGTACCCCGGGACTCCGTGGTAGCGAGCAGTACTTC. Protein: CASSTPGLRGSEQYF.

The J gene is TRBJ2-1, the V gene TRBV19; 9 bases are shared with TRBD2. Germline assignment: CDR1 LNHDA and CDR2 SQIVND (reference sequence). The CDR3 sequence is 14 residues long. The J segment lost 13 bases and the V segment lost 8 bases, leaving 15 bases of the junction unmatched. CDR3 bases: TGTGCCAGTGGCCGACTAGCGGCCCAAGATGCCCAGTTCTTC. Amino acids: CASGRLAAQDAQFF. The variable domain in full, with the rest retrieved from reference TRBV19 and TRBJ2-1, is DGGITQSPKYLFRKEGQNVTLSCEQNLNHDAMYWYRQDPGQGLRLIYYSQIVNDFQKGDIAEGYSVSREKKESFPLTVTSAQKNPTAFYLCASGRLAAQDAQFFGPGTRLTVL.

Turning to this clone: Other nucleotide sequences from this sample produce the same CDR3. The chain is built from TRBV28 and TRBJ2-5, with D hard to call. Trimming removed 2 bases at V and 2 bases at J, with 6 bases between. CDR1 is MDHEN and CDR2 is SYDVKM in the germline V gene. This CDR3 is built from 13 residues. In DNA form, the CDR3 reads TGTGCCAGCAGTTTAGGGGTACAAGAGACCCAGTACTTC. Translating gives CASSLGVQETQYF.

The chain couples TRBV6-6 to TRBJ2-2, with D hard to call. Germline V gene lookup returns CDR1 MNHNY and CDR2 SVGAGI (reference sequence). This CDR3 comprises 16 residues. The V gene lost 8 bases and the J gene lost 0 bases, with 16 bases spanning the gap. CDR3 nucleotides: TGTGCCAGCGGCCCTGTCGCGGTCACGAACACCGGGGAGCTGTTTTTT. Protein sequence: CASGPVAVTNTGELFF.

The V call is TRBV28, the J call TRBJ2-6, with D perhaps matching TRBD1 (6 bases). The CDR3 totals 18 residues. The germline gives CDR1 MDHEN, CDR2 SYDVKM. The ends were cut back, 3 bases at V and 0 bases at J, with 15 bases in the middle. CDR3 nucleotide sequence: TGTGCCAGCAGTTTTACGGGACAAGTACGCTCTGGGGCCAACGTCCTGACTTTC. Translated, it gives CASSFTGQVRSGANVLTF.

The chain combines TRBV6-5 with TRBJ2-7; 10 bases are a match to TRBD1. V was pared by 5 bases and J by 2 bases, with 6 bases of the junction left unmatched. CDR3 length equals 15 residues. Germline V lookup: CDR1 MNHEY, CDR2 SVGAGI. The CDR3 loop reads CASSHTGTGAYEQYF. CDR3 DNA: TGTGCCAGCAGTCATACCGGGACAGGGGCCTACGAGCAGTACTTC.

In regard to this clone: Other DNA sequences within the sample encode an identical CDR3. J is TRBJ2-7 and V is TRBV5-4; no reliable D call. Looked up from germline, CDR1 is SGHNT and CDR2 is YYREEE (reference sequence). This CDR3 comprises 11 residues. Deletions cut 0 bases from V and 7 bases from J, with 5 bases between. Written as DNA, the CDR3 is TGTGCCAGCAGCTTGGCGAGTGAGCAGTACTTC. Protein: CASSLASEQYF.

The gene calls are TRBV18 and TRBJ1-1; D not certain. Trimming took 0 bases from V and 1 from J, leaving 6 bases between them. The CDR3 spans 14 residues. CDR1 is KGHSH, CDR2 LQKENI, per germline. DNA for the CDR3: TGTGCCAGCTCACCACCGGAGGGGAACACTGAAGCTTTCTTT. Amino acids: CASSPPEGNTEAFF.

The rearrangement joins TRBV15 to TRBJ2-7; 14 nucleotides align to TRBD2. The J segment lost 2 bases and the V segment lost 8 bases, leaving 5 bases of the junction unmatched. Germline lookup yields CDR1 LNHNV and CDR2 YYDKDF (reference sequence). The length of the CDR3 is 15 residues. For the CDR3, the DNA is TGTGCCACCTCCGGGGGACTAGCGGGGGCCTACGAGCAGTACTTC. Protein product: CATSGGLAGAYEQYF. Full variable domain (remainder filled in from reference TRBV15 and TRBJ2-7): DAMVIQNPRYQVTQFGKPVTLSCSQTLNHNVMYWYQQKSSQAPKLLFHYYDKDFNNEADTPDNFQSRRPNTSFCFLDIRSPGLGDTAMYLCATSGGLAGAYEQYFGPGTRLTVT.

This sequence joins TRBV14 and TRBJ1-2; D call uncertain. V lost 1 base, J lost 3 bases, and 6 bases lay in between. Germline V gene data show CDR1 as SGHDN and CDR2 as FVKESK. This CDR3 is built from 13 residues. The CDR3 sequence is CASSQVRDYGYTF. CDR3 DNA: TGTGCCAGCAGCCAAGTGCGGGACTATGGCTACACCTTC.

Only one count was recorded for this clone. The chain combines TRBV9 with TRBJ1-4; maybe TRBD1 (6 bases). Between the trimmed V and J ends, which lost 4 bases and 4 bases, there was a span of 14 bases. The germline CDR1 and CDR2 sequences are SGDLS and YYNGEE. The CDR3 runs to 15 residues. DNA of the CDR3: TGTGCCAGCAGCCCGGGGGGGGCATTTAATGAAAAACTGTTTTTT. It specifies CASSPGGAFNEKLFF. The whole variable domain, filled in from reference TRBV9 and TRBJ1-4, reads DSGVTQTPKHLITATGQRVTLRCSPRSGDLSVYWYQQSLDQGLQFLIQYYNGEERAKGNILERFSAQQFPDLHSELNLSSLELGDSALYFCASSPGGAFNEKLFFGSGTQLSVL.

The count of this clone is one. CDR3 sequence reads: CASSLGREGGRTQYF. CDR3 coding DNA: TGTGCCAGCAGCTTAGGACGGGAGGGCGGTCGGACGCAGTATTTT. This chain joins TRBV5-5 and TRBJ2-3; the match to TRBD2 covers 8 bases. The germline V gene has CDR1 SGHKS and CDR2 YYEKEE (reference sequence). The CDR3 has 15 residues. The ends lost 2 bases at V and 9 bases at J; junction bases unmatched: 11.